Listed here is a single T cell receptor beta chain. As yet, its antigen is unknown. This sample was included in a study of metastatic and nonmetastatic thyroid tumors. Overall study: Malignant and benign thyroid patients had repertoires compared in peripheral blood and tumor or nodule tissue. General study points: According to reports, the diversity of TCR beta was significantly higher in malignant thyroid tumors than in benign nodules, and this held in both blood and tumor samples.

Germline lookup yields CDR1 SGHNT and CDR2 YENEEA. The V end lost 4 bases, the J end lost 6 bases, and 17 bases lay between the germline ends. CDR3 size: 15 residues. All patients were treatment-naive before thyroid surgery. In the source study's methods: Differences in CDR3 between clinicopathological groups were drawn on to build a classifier intended to discriminate distant-metastatic papillary thyroid cancer patients. TCRdb called clones again from the PCR reads with MiXCR. These V and J calls originate from TCRdb's pipeline instead of the authors' own analysis. The sample has approximately 82,000 clones; under 15% are singletons.

Sample: tumor tissue. The TCR was taken from a female donor with papillary thyroid cancer or a benign thyroid nodule (not recorded which). Some clones in this sample may be carry-over from other donors' samples. The genes are TRBV11-3 and TRBJ2-3, with D hard to call. The CDR3: CASSSLCGRADTQYF. The CDR3 DNA is TGTGCCAGCAGCTCGCTTTGTGGGCGCGCGGATACGCAGTATTTT.